The present entry profiles one T cell receptor (beta chain) with its context. Its antigen is undetermined. The PCR ran on 60 Vbeta and 13 Jbeta primers. Produced via immunoSEQ multiplex PCR; TCRdb's table is partial and in-frame only. Here the sample spans 160,000 or so clones, roughly 80% being singletons. This record comes from a study of cytomegalovirus exposure and HLA in healthy donors. Notes on the study in general: TCR beta chains associated with HLA were, in a later analysis, more clonally expanded than equally common others.

Donors likely had unrecorded immune exposures despite being nominally healthy when sampled. Germline V lookup: CDR1 SGDLS, CDR2 YYNGEE. The CDR3 has 15 residues. V dropped 0 bases and J dropped 1 base, with 10 bases sitting between them. The chain has TRBV9 and TRBJ2-5; D not certain. Material: PBMCs. The clonotype originates from a man in his thirties or forties in good health and CMV-seronegative. CDR3 nucleotide sequence: TGTGCCAGCAGCGTAGTCCCCAGCGCCCAAGAGACCCAGTACTTC. Protein product: CASSVVPSAQETQYF.